These T cell receptor beta chains were read from a single sample in a study of cytomegalovirus exposure and HLA in healthy donors. Measured with immunoSEQ multiplex PCR; TCRdb has only the in-frame clones, and not every one. The sample carries around 250,000 clones, about 93% recorded once. The sequenced sample was PBMCs. The receptors were gathered from a girl aged 2 to 9 in good health and CMV-seronegative. Each CDR3 is given with its conserved first and last residue. A D gene is named only where the DNA matches it firmly. Clone size is not always given. Where it is, it says once, few, many or a class for expanded clones.

cdr3_aa cdr3_nt d_call j_call v_call clone_size
CASSPGQGGQPQHF TGCGCCAGCAGCCCAGGACAGGGAGGCCAGCCCCAGCATTTT TRBD1 TRBJ1-5 TRBV4-1 once
CASGEASGGTGELFF TGCGCCAGCGGAGAGGCTAGCGGGGGCACCGGGGAGCTGTTTTTT TRBD2 TRBJ2-2 TRBV5-1 -
CASVWLAGGQQETQYF TGTGCCAGCGTCTGGCTAGCGGGGGGCCAACAAGAGACCCAGTACTTC TRBD2 TRBJ2-5 TRBV7-9 -
CNRDSPLHF TGCAATAGAGATTCACCCCTCCACTTT - TRBJ1-6 TRBV20-1 -
CASSRQGKETQYF TGCGCCAGCAGCAGACAGGGGAAGGAGACCCAGTACTTC TRBD1 TRBJ2-5 TRBV5-1 -
CASSLETRGDTQYF TGTGCCAGCAGCTTAGAGACTAGAGGGGATACGCAGTATTTT - TRBJ2-3 TRBV13 -
CSVAGGMNTEAFF TGCAGCGTCGCAGGGGGCATGAACACTGAAGCTTTCTTT TRBD1 TRBJ1-1 TRBV29-1 -
CASSYSILAGGQFF TGTGCCAGCAGTTACTCGATTTTGGCGGGAGGACAGTTCTTC TRBD2 TRBJ2-1 TRBV6-5 -
CASDAGKGRYGGELFF TGTGCCAGCGACGCCGGGAAGGGCAGGTACGGCGGGGAGCTGTTTTTT - TRBJ2-2 TRBV10-3 -
CASSWRDRGLRSYNSPLHF TGTGCCAGCAGCTGGCGGGACAGGGGGCTTAGGTCCTATAATTCACCCCTCCACTTT TRBD1 TRBJ1-6 TRBV7-2 -
CAWSGGAEKLFF TGTGCCTGGAGTGGCGGGGCTGAAAAACTGTTTTTT - TRBJ1-4 TRBV30 -
CASSYAGGTDTQYF TGTGCCAGCAGTTACGCAGGTGGCACAGATACGCAGTATTTT - TRBJ2-3 TRBV6-5 -
CASSLSLALYQETQYF TGTGCCAGCAGTTTATCACTAGCGCTGTACCAAGAGACCCAGTACTTC TRBD2 TRBJ2-5 TRBV27 -
CASSLASGGVGNEQFF TGTGCCAGCAGCTTGGCTAGCGGGGGGGTGGGCAATGAGCAGTTCTTC TRBD2 TRBJ2-1 TRBV7-6 -
CAGGIDPLPYNEQFF TGTGCCGGGGGGATAGATCCCCTCCCCTACAATGAGCAGTTCTTC - TRBJ2-1 TRBV5-5 -
CASSYGLGRNEQFF TGTGCCAGCAGTTACGGTCTGGGGCGGAATGAGCAGTTCTTC - TRBJ2-1 TRBV7-3 -
CASSNRQGTHNEQFF TGCGCCAGCAGCAACCGACAGGGGACGCACAATGAGCAGTTCTTC TRBD1 TRBJ2-1 TRBV5-1 -
CASSGGLRCTF TGTGCCAGCAGTGGGGGCCTACGTTGCACCTTC - TRBJ1-2 TRBV25-1 -
CASSPNVAPLHF TGTGCCAGCAGCCCAAACGTAGCCCCCCTCCACTTT - TRBJ1-6 TRBV28 once
CASSFSRLGGNEQFF TGTGCCAGCAGTTTTTCCAGACTGGGGGGGAATGAGCAGTTCTTC TRBD2 TRBJ2-1 TRBV27 -
CASSLSKSRGGFNEKLFF TGTGCCAGCAGTTTATCGAAGAGCCGGGGTGGGTTTAATGAAAAACTGTTTTTT - TRBJ1-4 TRBV27 -
CASSLPGTDFPGYTF TGCGCCAGCAGTCTTCCCGGGACAGATTTCCCCGGCTACACCTTC TRBD1 TRBJ1-2 TRBV4-1 -
CATAAGHTGELFF TGTGCCACAGCAGCAGGGCACACCGGGGAGCTGTTTTTT - TRBJ2-2 TRBV9 -
CAIRSSGSDYEQYF TGTGCCATCAGGTCTAGCGGGAGTGACTACGAGCAGTACTTC TRBD2 TRBJ2-7 TRBV10-3 once
CASSSEDGLNTEAFF TGTGCCAGCAGCTCGGAGGACGGGTTGAACACTGAAGCTTTCTTT - TRBJ1-1 TRBV5-6 -
CASKRENTGELFF TGTGCCAGCAAAAGAGAGAACACCGGGGAGCTGTTTTTT - TRBJ2-2 TRBV6-4 -
CASSPAGIGNEQFF TGTGCCAGTAGTCCAGCGGGAATAGGGAATGAGCAGTTCTTC TRBD2 TRBJ2-1 TRBV19 -
CASSFWLDLKNEQFF TGCGCCAGCAGCTTTTGGCTAGACCTGAAGAATGAGCAGTTCTTC - TRBJ2-1 TRBV5-1 -
CASSNNGANVLTF TGTGCCAGTAGCAACAATGGGGCCAACGTCCTGACTTTC - TRBJ2-6 TRBV19 -
CASSLTSGGADEQFF TGCGCCAGCAGCCTCACTAGCGGGGGGGCCGATGAGCAGTTCTTC TRBD2 TRBJ2-1 TRBV4-1 once
CAWSVTAGGGNGYTF TGTGCCTGGAGTGTAACGGCAGGGGGCGGGAATGGCTACACCTTC TRBD1 TRBJ1-2 TRBV30 -
CASSFSPLNEQFF TGTGCCAGCAGCTTTTCCCCTCTCAATGAGCAGTTCTTC - TRBJ2-1 TRBV5-4 -
CASSLTVAYEQYF TGTGCCAGCAGTCTAACAGTTGCCTACGAGCAGTACTTC - TRBJ2-7 TRBV28 once
CASSVGGSGVETQYF TGTGCCAGCAGCGTGGGGGGGTCCGGGGTGGAGACCCAGTACTTC TRBD2 TRBJ2-5 TRBV9 -
CASSLGSGNTEAFF TGTGCCAGCAGCTTGGGATCCGGTAACACTGAAGCTTTCTTT - TRBJ1-1 TRBV5-4 few
CASSEGRTGELFF TGTGCCAGCAGTGAAGGGCGGACCGGGGAGCTGTTTTTT - TRBJ2-2 TRBV6-1 once
CSASAEETQYF TGCAGTGCTAGCGCGGAAGAGACCCAGTACTTC - TRBJ2-5 TRBV20-1 -
CASSEALGSGNSPLHF TGTGCCAGCAGTGAAGCGCTTGGGTCGGGGAATTCACCCCTCCACTTT - TRBJ1-6 TRBV2 -
CASNGLVSETQYF TGTGCCAGCAATGGACTAGTCTCGGAGACCCAGTACTTC TRBD2 TRBJ2-5 TRBV2 -
CASSEGLATDTQYF TGTGCCAGTAGTGAGGGACTAGCCACAGATACGCAGTATTTT TRBD2 TRBJ2-3 TRBV19 once
CASSPGGQGASNYGYTF TGTGCCAGCAGCCCAGGGGGACAGGGAGCGTCTAACTATGGCTACACCTTC TRBD1 TRBJ1-2 TRBV7-3 -
CASSPKAGGLYNEQFF TGTGCCAGCTCACCCAAAGCGGGAGGTCTCTACAATGAGCAGTTCTTC TRBD2 TRBJ2-1 TRBV18 -
CASSLMRAGNQPQHF TGTGCCAGCAGTTTAATGAGGGCCGGCAATCAGCCCCAGCATTTT - TRBJ1-5 TRBV27 -
CASSSFGGASSYNEQFF TGTGCCAGCAGTTCGTTCGGCGGTGCGAGCTCCTACAATGAGCAGTTCTTC - TRBJ2-1 TRBV28 once
CASSVEGENEQFF TGTGCCAGCAGTGTTGAGGGAGAGAATGAGCAGTTCTTC - TRBJ2-1 TRBV2 -